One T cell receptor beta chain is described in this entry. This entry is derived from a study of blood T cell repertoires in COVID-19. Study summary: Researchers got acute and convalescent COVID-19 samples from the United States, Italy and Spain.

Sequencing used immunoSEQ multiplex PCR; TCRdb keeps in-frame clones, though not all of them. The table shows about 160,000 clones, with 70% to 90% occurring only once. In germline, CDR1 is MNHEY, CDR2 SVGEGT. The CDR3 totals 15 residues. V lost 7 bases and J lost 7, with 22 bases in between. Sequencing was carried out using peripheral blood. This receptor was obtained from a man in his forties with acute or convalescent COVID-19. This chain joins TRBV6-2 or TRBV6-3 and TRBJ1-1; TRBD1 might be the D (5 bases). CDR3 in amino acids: CASIPSGGVTLEAFF. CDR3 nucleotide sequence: TGTGCCAGCATCCCATCTGGAGGGGTGACACTTGAAGCTTTCTTT.